The T cell receptor beta chain described here comes from a study of cytomegalovirus exposure and HLA in healthy donors (dated 2017 in TCRdb). Regarding the study in general: According to an earlier analysis of around 600 of the donors, some 180 million T cells yielded over 90 million unique TCR beta sequences and more than 250 Gb of sequence data. Class I and class II HLA loci were covered by the typing at four-digit resolution. Donor age, sex, ethnicity and CMV serostatus were collected together with the repertoire data. A separate validation cohort of over a hundred different subjects was used in addition to the approximately 610-subject first cohort. All discovery cohort repertoires had been generated using a single sequencing platform. High-throughput TCR immunosequencing, statistical association of individual TCRs with disease status, and machine learning were combined to predict cytomegalovirus infection status. The number of donors typed differed by locus, with roughly 629-640 for A, B, C, DRB1 and DQB1, 522 for DQA1, over 600 for DPA1, and some 450 for DPB1. The study aimed to test whether signatures of past pathogen exposure could be identified by cataloging public T cell receptors. An early release covering 550 to 650 HLA-typed donors comprised 250 to 350 gigabases of sequencing data and around 86 million unique TCR sequences. Of the roughly 400 genotyped donors, approximately 80% were placed in the genetic ancestry cluster associated with self-reported Caucasian donors. Five DR-DQ haplotypes were handled as single units for association and clustering, since linkage in the cohort was strong. Among 398 genotyped donors of the cohort, an average of 235,054 unique TCR beta nucleotide sequences were sequenced per donor, around 18% of them non-productive. In a later analysis, previously published TCR beta repertoires from several hundred donors were re-analyzed and high-resolution HLA genotyping was added so that TCR occurrence patterns could be studied. Using immunosequencing, the study profiled T cell repertoires from approximately 700 subjects and related those repertoires to cytomegalovirus serostatus. In a later genetic analysis, genome-wide SNP genotypes for about 55% of the roughly 700 donors were used, and that subset was treated as a discovery cohort. Rather than using new phenotypic data, the later analysis identified candidate immune exposures from TCR beta sequences and from how often those sequences occurred across donors. In an earlier analysis of 500 to 650 of the donors, high-throughput TCR beta sequencing was used to judge whether each TCR beta V gene segment behaved as functional or pseudogenic.

Receptors were amplified or captured by the immunoSEQ multiplex PCR assay. A mixture of 60 forward primers for TCR Vbeta segments and 13 reverse primers for TCR Jbeta segments was used in the multiplex PCR. Amplification of the CDR3 region of rearranged TCR beta genes was performed with a multiplex PCR assay on genomic DNA. The Illumina HiSeq System was used to sequence the amplified TCR beta libraries as 87-base-pair reads. The original methods were these. A later analysis counted approximately 76 million unique TCR beta chains across the 670 or so repertoires, and around 12 million of these chains were shared by at least two donors. Raw reads were error-corrected and collapsed into unique sequences with a nearest-neighbor algorithm that merged closely related sequences to remove PCR and sequencing errors. To assign V, D and J gene segments, CDR3 sequences were aligned to IMGT reference sequences. Each retained sequence needed at least a six-nucleotide match to both a V gene segment and a J gene segment. Rearrangements were called productive when the CDR3 lacked stop codons and stayed in frame with V and J; all others were non-productive. CDR3 was defined by IMGT convention, running from the second conserved V-encoded cysteine to the conserved J-encoded phenylalanine. In an earlier analysis of approximately 500 of the donors, sequences lacking an unambiguous match to a single V gene segment were excluded. In an earlier analysis of several hundred of the donors, V segments were called functional above 56.7% productive rearrangements and were called segregating when the between-donor standard deviation exceeded 5%. A statistical classification framework was built to diagnose cytomegalovirus status from the catalog of TCR beta chain sequences. In a later analysis, V and J genes were assigned by comparing TCR nucleotide sequences against IMGT/GENE-DB human TR gene sequences. Using the TCRdist pipeline, a later analysis assigned CDR3 sequences along with most-parsimonious VDJ recombination scenarios. A later analysis defined each TCR beta chain by its CDR3 amino acid sequence plus V-gene family, and excluded reads lacking a unique V-gene family. In a later analysis, several hundred highly shared, low-generation-probability nucleotide sequences were removed to address suspected cross-contamination and a sequencing artifact. For each public chain, a later analysis derived a clonal expansion index from normalized ranks of inferred template counts within each repertoire. A later analysis computed generation probabilities with a VDJ recombination model fitted to out-of-frame rearrangements, and checked the results against IGoR. A later analysis scored TCR-TCR, TCR-HLA and TCR-CMV co-occurrence with hypergeometric tests, applying a repertoire-size bias correction to TCR pairs. In a later analysis, false discovery rates were estimated by permuting HLA or CMV assignments 20 times. In a later analysis, co-occurring TCRs were grouped using DBSCAN, and TCRdist sequence similarity was added for clustering within HLA-allele-positive subsets. For co-occurrence clustering, repertoires with fewer than 30,000 or more than 120,000 public chains were excluded, along with about five repertoires with anomalous nucleotide sharing. TCRdb's version of the immuneACCESS table is confined to in-frame rearrangements and falls short of the full clone set. An unresolved V gene accounts for under half of the shortfall where checked; the remainder is of unknown origin. V, J and clone size were drawn from that table, and D and trimming were deduced from the DNA. This sample is represented by 150,000 to 200,000 clones; roughly 80% of them were singletons. 1.6% of the sample comes from the top ten.

Notes on this clone: There is no known antigen for this receptor. The sample holds no much larger clone one base away, and base qualities are not on file.

The germline V gene gives CDR1 as MGHRA and CDR2 as YSYEKL. V drops 4 bases and J drops 0 bases, leaving 13 bases in between. The CDR3 contains 15 residues, cysteine and phenylalanine counted. The CDR3 DNA has 45 bases and is translated from base 1. What the authors observed across the whole study: Immune exposure information for the cohort was limited to CMV serostatus. The 87-base-pair reads could not distinguish some IMGT-functional V segments, including TRBV6-2 and TRBV6-3, so those segments were excluded. In vitro tests confirmed that a few of the cytomegalovirus-associated TCR beta chains recognize cytomegalovirus antigens. Several of the top co-occurrence clusters appeared to be linked to parvovirus B19, influenza, CMV and Epstein-Barr virus, according to a later analysis. Because HLA typing was unavailable for some donors at each locus, only the typed subset was used in association tests. When HLA alleles, especially DR and DQ, strongly co-occurred, TCR associations were difficult to assign to individual alleles. According to a later genetic analysis, donors in an Asian-associated ancestry cluster had fewer N-insertions in productive TCRs than the roughly 670-donor mean. Linkage disequilibrium might explain the correlated functional status among segregating V segments, but an unknown experimental factor could not be excluded. Because counts were too low, more than 15 rarely observed V segments, including chromosome 9 orphons, were left out of the earlier analysis of 587 of the donors. The classifier was reported to diagnose cytomegalovirus status with high specificity and sensitivity in both the original cohort and the validation cohort. In a later analysis, HLA-associated TCR beta chains were found to be more clonally expanded and to have lower generation probabilities than equally common non-associated chains. In a later analysis, about 16,000 TCR beta sequences were associated with specific HLA alleles at a false discovery rate of 0.05. A cluster of highly shared sequence variants was judged likely to represent a technical artifact of the sequencing pipeline. V-gene and J-gene trimming of TCR beta chains was associated with a missense DCLRE1C variant in a later genetic analysis, and the association was replicated in an independent cohort. In a later analysis, most CMV-associated TCR beta chains were found to appear HLA-restricted, with HLA associations seemingly driven largely by CMV exposure. A further reported finding was that TCR beta sequences accurately predicted the HLA-A and HLA-B alleles for most subjects in the first cohort. In an earlier analysis of roughly 560 of the donors, most TCR beta V segments were observed in productive rearrangements about 90% or about 30% of the time, broadly matching IMGT annotations. The study listed over 150 TCR beta chains as associated with cytomegalovirus. The presence/absence analyses assumed that sequencing depth was roughly uniform across donors, and that assumption may not be true. In a later analysis, the rate of TCR association differed among HLA loci, with DRB1 alleles having the most associated TCRs and HLA-C alleles having the fewest. While some public TCRs were present in many individuals, most TCR sequences turned up only very rarely across donors. It was suggested by the authors that the approach could potentially be generalized to other disease states and immunological phenotypes. This cohort had only TCR beta chains sequenced, and the lack of alpha or paired-chain data limited which features could be detected.

In total, 630 or so healthy bone marrow donors made up the cohort. At the time of sampling, all cohort members were nominally healthy, though unrecorded immune exposures were likely present. The donor tested CMV seronegative and was one of the 352 seronegative cohort members. A peripheral blood sample was provided by each donor, and peripheral blood mononuclear cells were used for TCR beta sequencing. Genomic DNA was extracted from the blood cell samples with the Qiagen DNeasy Blood Extraction Kit. Material for sequencing was PBMCs. This clonotype was sampled from a woman aged 45-59 years in good health and CMV-seronegative. In this chain, TRBV4-1 is recombined with TRBJ2-7; TRBD1 could be the D gene, as 5 bases match. The DNA is TGCGCCAGCAGCCTCGTCAGGGTTCCCTCCTACGAGCAGTACTTC. Translated, this gives CASSLVRVPSYEQYF.